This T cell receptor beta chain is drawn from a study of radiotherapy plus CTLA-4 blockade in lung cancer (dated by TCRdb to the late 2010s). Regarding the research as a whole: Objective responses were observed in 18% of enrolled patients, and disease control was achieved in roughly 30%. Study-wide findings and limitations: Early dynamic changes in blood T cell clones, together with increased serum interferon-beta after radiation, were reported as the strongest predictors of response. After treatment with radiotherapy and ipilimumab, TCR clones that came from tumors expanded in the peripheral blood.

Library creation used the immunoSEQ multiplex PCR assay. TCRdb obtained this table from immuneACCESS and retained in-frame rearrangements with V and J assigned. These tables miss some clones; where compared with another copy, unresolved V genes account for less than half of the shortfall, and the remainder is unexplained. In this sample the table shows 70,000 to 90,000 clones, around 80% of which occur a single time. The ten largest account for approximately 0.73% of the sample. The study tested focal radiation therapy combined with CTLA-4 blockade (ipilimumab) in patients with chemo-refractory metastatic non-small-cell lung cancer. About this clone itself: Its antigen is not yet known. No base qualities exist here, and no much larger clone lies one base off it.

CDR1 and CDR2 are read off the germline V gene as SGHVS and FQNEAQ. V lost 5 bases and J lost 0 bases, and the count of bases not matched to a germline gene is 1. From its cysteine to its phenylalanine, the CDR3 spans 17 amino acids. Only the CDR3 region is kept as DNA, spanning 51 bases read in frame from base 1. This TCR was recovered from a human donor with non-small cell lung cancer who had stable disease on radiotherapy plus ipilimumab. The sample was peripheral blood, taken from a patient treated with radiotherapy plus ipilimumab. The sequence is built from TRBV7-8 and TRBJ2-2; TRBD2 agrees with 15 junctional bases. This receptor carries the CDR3 CASSRTSGGANTGELFF. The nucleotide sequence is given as TGTGCCAGCAGCCGGACTAGCGGGGGGGCGAACACCGGGGAGCTGTTTTTT.